These 12 T cell receptor beta chains were all obtained from the same sample, sequenced in a study of T cell changes during pregnancy in multiple sclerosis. TCRdb's copy holds only in-frame clones and misses some; the assay was immunoSEQ multiplex PCR. The table records 45,000 to 60,000 clones, approximately 90% of them present only once. Sample: peripheral blood, taken in the first trimester of pregnancy. Receptors were obtained from a female donor with multiple sclerosis, enrolled in a pregnancy study.

V is TRBV4-2 and J is TRBJ2-2, with D perhaps matching TRBD2 (5 bases). Germline V gene sequence: CDR1 LGHNA, CDR2 YNFKEQ. V was cut by 4 bases and J by 4 bases, with 10 bases left in between. The CDR3 extends over 14 amino acids. CDR3: CASSRESLTGELFF. CDR3 DNA: TGTGCCAGCAGCCGGGAGAGTCTCACCGGGGAGCTGTTTTTT.

The V gene is TRBV10-1, the J gene TRBJ1-1, with 7 bases matching TRBD1. Trimming took 4 bases from V and 1 from J; bases not matched to a gene: 9. The CDR3 is 16 amino acids. Germline V CDR1 and CDR2: WNHNN, SYGVQD (reference sequence). CDR3: CASSGGTARGNTEAFF. Here the CDR3 DNA reads TGCGCCAGCAGTGGTGGGACAGCGCGTGGGAACACTGAAGCTTTCTTT.

The chain employs TRBV21-1 and TRBJ1-6; TRBD1 is taken as the D call from the table, unchecked against the DNA. TRBV21-1 is termed a pseudogene. This CDR3 has 15 amino acids. CDR3 bases: TGTGCCAGCAGCACAAAGGACAGGGTAACCTCACCCCTCCACTTT. Protein sequence: CASSTKDRVTSPLHF.

The V call is TRBV6-1, the J call TRBJ2-1; possible D gene TRBD1, 6 bases. Germline CDR1 and CDR2: MNHNS and SASEGT. V lost 6 bases and J lost 2, with 11 bases in between. The CDR3 spans 14 residues. The CDR3 loop reads CASSRGWAYNEQFF. The DNA for the CDR3 is TGTGCCAGCAGCAGGGGATGGGCCTACAATGAGCAGTTCTTC.

V and J are TRBV5-1 and TRBJ2-3, with TRBD1 as a possible D gene (5 bases). V was clipped by 2 bases and J by 3 bases, with 10 bases between them. Germline lookup yields CDR1 SGHRS and CDR2 YFSETQ. The CDR3 covers 14 residues. CDR3: CASSFGGQTDTQYF. The CDR3 DNA reads as TGCGCCAGCAGCTTTGGCGGACAAACAGATACGCAGTATTTT.

The rearrangement joins TRBV5-4 to TRBJ2-5; 12 positions match TRBD2. Germline-derived CDR1 and CDR2 are SGHNT and YYREEE (reference sequence). This CDR3 has 14 residues. V shed 5 bases and J 10 bases; nucleotides not matched to a gene: 9. Written as DNA, the CDR3 is TGTGCCAGCAGATCCTACACTAGCGGGGGGCTCCAGTACTTC. Protein: CASRSYTSGGLQYF.

This clone was counted a single time. The chain links TRBV19 to TRBJ2-3; TRBD2 matches 9 bases. Germline CDR1 is LNHDA and CDR2 is SQIVND (reference sequence). V lost 4 bases and J lost 6; bases outside the gene matches: 11. The length of the CDR3 is 16 residues. DNA of the CDR3: TGTGCCAGTAGTACCCAGAGCGGGGGGCGTCCTGATACGCAGTATTTT. Its protein product is CASSTQSGGRPDTQYF. Full variable domain (outside the CDR3, taken from reference TRBV19 and TRBJ2-3): DGGITQSPKYLFRKEGQNVTLSCEQNLNHDAMYWYRQDPGQGLRLIYYSQIVNDFQKGDIAEGYSVSREKKESFPLTVTSAQKNPTAFYLCASSTQSGGRPDTQYFGPGTRLTVL.

The rearrangement links TRBV19 to TRBJ1-4; the match to TRBD1 covers 7 bases. Trimming cost V 5 bases and J 5 bases; bases outside gene matches: 5. The CDR3 extends over 14 amino acids. Germline-derived CDR1 and CDR2 are LNHDA and SQIVND (reference sequence). The CDR3 DNA follows: TGTGCCAGTAGTCCGGGACAGATGAATGAAAAACTGTTTTTT. Translated, it gives CASSPGQMNEKLFF.

This chain links TRBV4-1 with TRBJ2-7; D not certain. The CDR3 runs 14 residues. V was cut by 1 base and J by 4 bases, with 11 bases left in between. The germline gives CDR1 MGHRA, CDR2 YSYEKL. CDR3 region: CASSQVVLLYEQYF. In DNA form, the CDR3 reads TGCGCCAGCAGCCAAGTAGTACTCCTTTACGAGCAGTACTTC.

The chain has TRBV12-2 and TRBJ2-5; the DNA was not compared with TRBD2, the D call given in the table. TRBV12-2 is an annotated pseudogene. This CDR3 contains 15 residues. The CDR3 DNA is TGTGCAAGTCGCCCGAGCGGGGTGCCACAAGAGACCCAGTACTTC. Protein product: CASRPSGVPQETQYF.

The rearrangement links TRBV5-1 to TRBJ1-4; no clear D gene. Germline CDR1 is SGHRS and CDR2 is YFSETQ. Trimming pared 3 bases from V and 4 bases from J, leaving 10 bases between. This CDR3 spans 14 amino acids. DNA of the CDR3: TGCGCCAGCAGCTCAGGAACTTTTAATGAAAAACTGTTTTTT. Its protein product is CASSSGTFNEKLFF.

This rearrangement joins TRBV4-3 to TRBJ2-3; TRBD2 matches at 11 bases. Germline lookup yields CDR1 LGHNA and CDR2 YSLEER. This CDR3 contains 20 residues. With V trimmed by 0 bases and J by 0 bases, 11 bases remained unmatched. CDR3 nucleotide sequence: TGCGCCAGCAGCCAAGATTTGGTGGGGACTAGCGGAAGTAGCACAGATACGCAGTATTTT. Translated, it gives CASSQDLVGTSGSSTDTQYF.